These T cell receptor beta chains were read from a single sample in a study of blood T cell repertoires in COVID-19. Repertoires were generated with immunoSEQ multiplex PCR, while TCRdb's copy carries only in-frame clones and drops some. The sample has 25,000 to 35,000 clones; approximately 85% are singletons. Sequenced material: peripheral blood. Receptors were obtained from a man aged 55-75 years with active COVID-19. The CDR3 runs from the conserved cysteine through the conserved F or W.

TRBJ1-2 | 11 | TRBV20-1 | CSASSSPGYTF
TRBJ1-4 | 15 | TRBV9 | CASSLGLTGVEKLFF
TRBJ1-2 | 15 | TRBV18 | CASSPGTGEYYGYTF
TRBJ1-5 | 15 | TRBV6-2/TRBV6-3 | CASSYSRLSLSPQHF
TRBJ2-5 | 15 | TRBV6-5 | CASRRLPAGQETQYF
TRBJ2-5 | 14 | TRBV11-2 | CASSLRAAQETQYF
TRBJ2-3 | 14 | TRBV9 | CASSLSHQGDTQYF
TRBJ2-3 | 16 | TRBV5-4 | CASSHGLAGGGDTQYF
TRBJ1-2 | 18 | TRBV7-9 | CASSLQLRWTEVNYGYTF
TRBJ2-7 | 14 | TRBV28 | CASSLYGSTYEQYF
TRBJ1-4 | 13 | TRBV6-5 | CATGDRGMEKLFF
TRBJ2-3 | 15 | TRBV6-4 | CASSASGRLTDTQYF
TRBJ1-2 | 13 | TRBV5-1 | CASSPTGNYGYTF
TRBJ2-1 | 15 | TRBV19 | CASSIRGNSYNEQFF
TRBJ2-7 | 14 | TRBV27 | CASSRGGEGSEQYF
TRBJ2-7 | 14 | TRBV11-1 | CASSSGQGRGEQYF
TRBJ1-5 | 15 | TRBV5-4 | CASSLGGSANQPQHF
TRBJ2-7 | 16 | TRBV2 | CASREERLAGDYEQYF
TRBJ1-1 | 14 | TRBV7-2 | CASRPGGVNTEAFF
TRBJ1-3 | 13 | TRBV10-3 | CAILDRDLNTIYF
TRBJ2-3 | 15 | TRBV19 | CASSIVGWEADTQYF
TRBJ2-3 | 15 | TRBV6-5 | CASSPAGAPTDTQYF
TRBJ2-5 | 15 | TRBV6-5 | CASRGLATGQETQYF
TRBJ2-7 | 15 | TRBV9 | CASSVAGTGSYEQYF
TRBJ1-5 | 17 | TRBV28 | CASSYAWGTTYNQPQHF
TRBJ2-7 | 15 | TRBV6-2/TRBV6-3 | CASSYYRDREYEQYF
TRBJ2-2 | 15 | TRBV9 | CASSLVVANTGELFF
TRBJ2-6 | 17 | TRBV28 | CASSLGRGRAGANVLTF
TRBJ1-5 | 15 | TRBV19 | CASSKYGDTNQPQHF
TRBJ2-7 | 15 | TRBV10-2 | CASSEYTDRVHEQYF
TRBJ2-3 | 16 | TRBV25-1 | CASSDSSVGGTDTQYF
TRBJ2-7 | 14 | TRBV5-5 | CASSPRTRNNEQYF
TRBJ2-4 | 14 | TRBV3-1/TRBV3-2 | CASSQPGLGDIQYF
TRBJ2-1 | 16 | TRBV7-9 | CASSGSGTSGSNEQFF
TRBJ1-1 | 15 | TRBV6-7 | CASRTPRQGNTEAFF
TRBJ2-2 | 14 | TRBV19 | CASSPGTFTGELFF
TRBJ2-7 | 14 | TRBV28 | CASSFVPSAYEQYF
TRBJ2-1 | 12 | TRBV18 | CASSPVRDELFF
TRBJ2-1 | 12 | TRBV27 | CASRDIQGEQFF
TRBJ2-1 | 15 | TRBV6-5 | CASSYSGSNHNEQFF